This entry lists 16 T cell receptor beta chains sequenced from one sample in a study of T cell responses to AZD1222 COVID-19 vaccine. Assay: immunoSEQ multiplex PCR; the TCRdb copy retains only in-frame clones and omits some. The sample shows more than 65,000 clones, 70% to 90% of them seen only once. The sequencing used peripheral blood, collected on day 0 of AZD1222 vaccination. Receptors originate from an adult in good health.

Concerning this clone itself: The junction departs from the called germline gene at one end, perhaps through a read error. The chain links TRBV11-2 to TRBJ1-2; D is undetermined. This CDR3 has 13 amino acids. Germline CDR1 and CDR2: SGHAT and FQNNGV. This CDR3 reads CASTLSASYGYTF. CDR3 in DNA: TGTGCCAGCACCTTATCAGCCAGCTATGGCTACACCTTC.

CDR3 coding DNA: TGTGCCAGCTCACCGACCCGGCTTTCACCCCTCCACTTT. Its protein product is CASSPTRLSPLHF. This chain connects TRBV18 to TRBJ1-6; D not certain. The V and J ends lost 3 bases and 9 bases respectively, with 9 bases between them. The length of the CDR3 is 13 residues. Looked up from germline, CDR1 is KGHSH and CDR2 is LQKENI.

The rearrangement joins TRBV7-3 to TRBJ2-1; the D gene is possibly TRBD2 (6 bases). V was trimmed by 5 bases and J by 0 bases, leaving 11 bases between them. Germline loops: CDR1 SGHTA, CDR2 FQGTGA. This CDR3 spans 15 amino acids. CDR3 in DNA: TGTGCCAGCAGCCGTAGCGGTAGCTCCTACAATGAGCAGTTCTTC. This sequence encodes CASSRSGSSYNEQFF.

The rearrangement links TRBV4-1 to TRBJ2-7; no clear D. The V and J ends lost 1 base and 5 bases respectively, with 15 bases between them. This CDR3 region has 15 residues. Germline lookup yields CDR1 MGHRA and CDR2 YSYEKL. The chain's CDR3 is CASSQVGLTLDEQYF. CDR3 DNA: TGCGCCAGCAGCCAAGTGGGATTAACTTTGGACGAGCAGTACTTC.

The chain couples TRBV28 to TRBJ1-5; 8 bases fit TRBD1. The length of the CDR3 is 14 residues. The germline V gene has CDR1 MDHEN and CDR2 SYDVKM. J was trimmed by 4 bases and V by 6 bases; bases with no gene match: 5. CDR3 protein: CASSQTGANQPQHF. The DNA of the CDR3 is TGTGCCAGCAGCCAGACAGGGGCTAATCAGCCCCAGCATTTT.

There are a few counts of this clone. This chain links TRBV9 with TRBJ1-5; D gene uncertain. The CDR3 is 15 amino acids. Trimming shortened V by 4 bases and J by 2 bases, and 13 bases separated the two germline ends. The germline CDR1 and CDR2 sequences are SGDLS and YYNGEE. The CDR3 region is CASSPGSGGNQPQHF. In DNA, the CDR3 is TGTGCCAGCAGCCCGGGGTCTGGGGGCAATCAGCCCCAGCATTTT.

The chain uses TRBV15 and TRBJ1-6, with D possibly matching TRBD1 (6 bases). The CDR3 sequence is 19 residues long. Trimming removed 0 bases at V and 2 bases at J, with 17 bases between. Germline V gives CDR1 LNHNV, CDR2 YYDKDF (reference sequence). The CDR3: CATSRDLSQGVAYNSPLHF. The DNA for the CDR3 is TGTGCCACCAGCAGAGATTTGTCACAGGGAGTCGCCTATAATTCACCCCTCCACTTT.

The CDR3 sequence: CASRPRGSSYEQYF. The CDR3 coding sequence is TGTGCCAGTAGACCCCGTGGGAGCTCCTACGAGCAGTACTTC. This chain joins TRBV19 and TRBJ2-7, with D possibly being TRBD2 (5 bases). The V end was cut by 6 bases, the J end by 0 bases, with 12 bases between. In germline, CDR1 is LNHDA, CDR2 SQIVND (reference sequence). The CDR3 totals 14 residues.

The chain couples TRBV27 to TRBJ1-2, with 7 bases identical to TRBD1. Looked up from germline, CDR1 is MNHEY and CDR2 is SMNVEV (reference sequence). J lost 4 bases, V lost 4 bases, and 12 bases had no gene match. The length of the CDR3 is 16 residues. The CDR3 sequence: CASSSPLRGRLYGYTF. The CDR3 DNA reads TGTGCCAGCAGTTCCCCTCTGAGGGGGCGACTCTATGGCTACACCTTC.

This chain joins TRBV28 and TRBJ2-1, with 9 positions matching TRBD2. This CDR3 is built from 15 residues. Unmatched junction bases numbered 8, after V lost 3 bases and J lost 8 bases. Germline-derived CDR1 and CDR2 are MDHEN and SYDVKM. CDR3 protein: CASSFGASGVYEQFF. Written as DNA, the CDR3 is TGTGCCAGCAGTTTTGGGGCTAGCGGGGTCTATGAGCAGTTCTTC.

The CDR3 nucleotides are TGTGCCAGCGTGGCAGGGCGAACTGAAGCTTTCTTT. This gives the protein CASVAGRTEAFF. J is TRBJ1-1 and V is TRBV6-5; possible D gene TRBD1, 5 bases. Germline CDR1 MNHEY, CDR2 SVGAGI. The CDR3 contains 12 residues. Trimming removed 8 bases from V and 5 bases from J, with 12 bases in between.

The rearrangement uses TRBV14 and TRBJ2-5; D is possibly TRBD1 (6 bases). Germline V lookup: CDR1 SGHDN, CDR2 FVKESK. This CDR3 is 14 amino acids long. Trimming took 4 bases from V and 7 from J, leaving 16 bases between them. The CDR3 spells CASSPGQIQGTQYF. The DNA of the CDR3 is TGTGCCAGCAGCCCGGGACAAATTCAGGGGACCCAGTACTTC.

The table lists this clone with a count of one. The chain links TRBV6-5 to TRBJ1-4; D is unresolved. There are 13 residues in the CDR3. V was clipped by 6 bases and J by 6 bases, with 11 bases between them. Looked up from germline, CDR1 is MNHEY and CDR2 is SVGAGI. DNA of the CDR3: TGTGCCAGCAGAGAGACCGGGGATGAAAAACTGTTTTTT. This codes for CASRETGDEKLFF.

V and J are TRBV3-1 (or the pseudogene TRBV3-2) and TRBJ1-5, with TRBD1 matching over 8 bases. V lost 0 bases and J lost 0; bases outside the gene matches: 10. The germline V gene encodes CDR1 LGHDT and CDR2 YNNKEL (reference sequence). The length of the CDR3 is 19 residues. The CDR3 loop is CASSQENPGQEHSNQPQHF. The CDR3 DNA is TGTGCCAGCAGCCAAGAGAACCCGGGACAGGAGCATAGCAATCAGCCCCAGCATTTT.

V and J are TRBV19 and TRBJ1-2; D call uncertain. Trimming took 4 bases from V and 7 from J, leaving 16 bases between them. Germline CDR1 and CDR2: LNHDA and SQIVND (reference sequence). This CDR3 is built from 14 residues. CDR3 amino acids: CASSTSKGFSGYTF. The CDR3 DNA follows: TGTGCCAGTAGTACCTCCAAAGGGTTTAGTGGCTACACCTTC. Full variable domain (missing parts from reference TRBV19 and TRBJ1-2): DGGITQSPKYLFRKEGQNVTLSCEQNLNHDAMYWYRQDPGQGLRLIYYSQIVNDFQKGDIAEGYSVSREKKESFPLTVTSAQKNPTAFYLCASSTSKGFSGYTFGSGTRLTVV.

The chain combines TRBV5-5 with TRBJ2-1; D is unresolved. Germline V gene data show CDR1 as SGHKS and CDR2 as YYEKEE (reference sequence). The V end lost 1 base, the J end lost 6 bases, and 11 bases lay between the germline ends. The length of the CDR3 is 14 residues. The CDR3 coding sequence is TGTGCCAGCAGCTTGAGGGCAACGGGCAATGAGCAGTTCTTC. This gives the protein CASSLRATGNEQFF.